The rows below give T cell receptor beta chains drawn from one sample of a study of PD-1 blockade in classical Hodgkin lymphoma. TCRdb keeps only in-frame clones here, not all; method: immunoSEQ multiplex PCR. The repertoire has tens of thousands of clones, roughly 84% of them found once; the top ten carry about 1.8%. Sequenced material: CD4+ T cells from blood, taken at baseline. These receptors were obtained from a human donor with classical Hodgkin lymphoma. Both conserved end residues are part of each CDR3. The D gene is left open where the match is weak. Rows may omit the clone size; those that give it use once, few, many or a size class.

TRBV7-2	NA	14	TRBJ1-6	NA	TGTGCCAGCAGCTTGTGGGGGGCTGATTCACCCCTCCACTTT	CASSLWGADSPLHF
TRBV5-6	NA	15	TRBJ1-6	NA	TGTGCCAGCAGCCCGGACCCAGGCCAGGGGTCACCCCTCCACTTT	CASSPDPGQGSPLHF
TRBV7-9	NA	18	TRBJ1-3	NA	TGTGCCAGCAGCTGGGGGGGCACTAGGGAGTTCTCTGGAAACACCATATATTTT	CASSWGGTREFSGNTIYF
TRBV4-2	few	15	TRBJ2-3	NA	TGTGCCAGCAGCCCCGAGCTCGAGAGCACAGATACGCAGTATTTT	CASSPELESTDTQYF
TRBV11-2	NA	14	TRBJ2-1	NA	TGTGCCAGCAGTCCCTGGGTGGCCGTCAATGAGCAGTTCTTC	CASSPWVAVNEQFF
TRBV7-2	few	13	TRBJ1-1	NA	TGTGCCAGCAGCTTACCACAGGTCCTCGAAGCTTTCTTT	CASSLPQVLEAFF
TRBV2	NA	14	TRBJ2-2	NA	TGTGCCAGCAGTGAAACAAGACCGTCAGGGGAGCTGTTTTTT	CASSETRPSGELFF
TRBV6-1	NA	16	TRBJ2-2	TRBD1	TGTGCCAGCAGTGATAACAGGGGGAGTAACACCGGGGAGCTGTTTTTT	CASSDNRGSNTGELFF
TRBV6-5	NA	14	TRBJ1-1	NA	TGTGCCAGCAGTTACTCGCAAGCGAACACTGAAGCTTTCTTT	CASSYSQANTEAFF
TRBV28	NA	17	TRBJ2-2	TRBD2	TGTGCCAGCAGTTTATTTAGCGGGCGAGCGAACACCGGGGAGCTGTTTTTT	CASSLFSGRANTGELFF
TRBV7-9	few	15	TRBJ1-2	NA	TGTGCCAGCAGCTTAGCGACGGTTTCTAACTATGGCTACACCTTC	CASSLATVSNYGYTF
TRBV7-9	NA	15	TRBJ1-1	NA	TGTGCCAGCAGCCCCCCTTTTCGGATAGGGGCTGAAGCTTTCTTT	CASSPPFRIGAEAFF
TRBV5-1	NA	13	TRBJ2-2	NA	TGCGCCAGCAGCACGGCCACCACCGGGGAGCTGTTTTTT	CASSTATTGELFF
TRBV6-5	NA	15	TRBJ1-5	TRBD1	TGTGCCAGCAGTTACTCGGGACAGAATAATCAGCCCCAGCATTTT	CASSYSGQNNQPQHF
TRBV28	NA	16	TRBJ2-2	NA	TGTGCCAGCAGTTTAGTTTTTGGGGGCTACACCGGGGAGCTGTTTTTT	CASSLVFGGYTGELFF
TRBV7-2	NA	16	TRBJ2-1	NA	TGTGCCAGCAGCTTAATGGCCCGGAGCTCCTACAATGAGCAGTTCTTC	CASSLMARSSYNEQFF
TRBV7-2	once	11	TRBJ2-5	NA	TGTGCCAGCAGTCGGGAAGAGACCCAGTACTTC	CASSREETQYF
TRBV28	NA	13	TRBJ2-1	NA	TGTGCCAGCACAAGGAGGGGCATAAATGAGCAGTTCTTC	CASTRRGINEQFF
TRBV18	NA	13	TRBJ2-1	NA	TGTGCCAGCTCACCCCAACGCGAGGATGAGCAGTTCTTC	CASSPQREDEQFF
TRBV7-9	NA	15	TRBJ1-6	NA	TGTGCCAGCAGCTTTACACAGGCAAATAATTCACCCCTCCACTTT	CASSFTQANNSPLHF